Below, 30 T cell receptor beta chains from the same sample are listed, as sequenced in a study of regulatory T cells in long-lasting Graves disease. The time point was: persistent/refractory GD, antithyroid drugs over 5 years with positive TRAb. TCR sequences were obtained from RNA taken from PBMCs. CDR3-region Arm-PCR and iRepertoire HTBI primers produced the TCR beta libraries. Each CDR3 protein is one row after TCRdb ran MiXCR on the multiplex PCR reads. The repertoire consists of about half a million distinct CDR3 sequences, with approximately 23% occurring once and the leading ten covering around 13%. The specimen comprised peripheral blood mononuclear cells (PBMCs), sampled when the disease was refractory, from a patient treated with antithyroid drugs. The origin of the receptors is a female donor with Graves disease.

This clonotype was seen at least ten times. The V call is TRBV12-3 or TRBV12-4, the J call TRBJ2-2, with 9 bases lining up with TRBD2. This CDR3 is built from 18 residues. V trimming: 3 bases; J trimming: 3 bases; junction bases outside the gene matches: 11. The CDR3 protein is CASSFGGGAIKDTGELFF. DNA for the CDR3: TGTGCCAGCAGTTTCGGCGGGGGGGCCATTAAGGACACCGGGGAGCTGTTTTTT.

In this sample, this clonotype turned up a few times. The chain employs TRBV5-1 and TRBJ1-5; no reliable D call. In germline, CDR1 is SGHRS, CDR2 YFSETQ. The CDR3 is 14 amino acids. V lost 1 base and J lost 4, with 9 bases in between. In DNA, the CDR3 is TGCGCCAGCAGCTTGTTTGCAGTTAATCAGCCCCAGCATTTT. It codes for CASSLFAVNQPQHF.

This clonotype appeared a few times. The J gene is TRBJ2-1, the V gene TRBV7-9, with 10 bases identical to TRBD2. The CDR3 runs to 19 residues. V dropped 2 bases and J dropped 2; count of bases not matched to a gene: 12. Germline V gene lookup returns CDR1 SEHNR and CDR2 FQNEAQ (reference sequence). CDR3 region: CASSLIGLAGVKPYNEQFF. In DNA, the CDR3 is TGTGCCAGCAGCTTAATTGGGCTAGCGGGAGTTAAGCCCTACAATGAGCAGTTCTTC. The whole variable domain, remainder taken from reference TRBV7-9 and TRBJ2-1, is DTGVSQNPRHKITKRGQNVTFRCDPISEHNRLYWYRQTLGQGPEFLTYFQNEAQLEKSRLLSDRFSAERPKGSFSTLEIQRTEQGDSAMYLCASSLIGLAGVKPYNEQFFGPGTRLTVL.

The V gene is TRBV20-1, the J gene TRBJ2-2, with 8 bases lining up with TRBD2. The CDR3 consists of 15 residues. Germline-derived CDR1 and CDR2 are DFQATT and SNEGSKA (reference sequence). Germline trimming cut 5 bases from V and 1 base from J; bases unmatched to any gene: 6. The CDR3 region is CSARQREKNTGELFF. The CDR3 bases are TGCAGTGCTCGACAGCGGGAGAAGAACACCGGGGAGCTGTTTTTT.

The genes are TRBV6-1 and TRBJ2-5; no firm D call. CDR3 length equals 12 residues. The germline CDR1 and CDR2 sequences are MNHNS and SASEGT. V was clipped by 5 bases and J by 6 bases, with 10 bases between them. CDR3 nucleotides: TGTGCCAGCAGTACACGATCAAAGACCCAGTACTTC. Protein sequence: CASSTRSKTQYF.

The sample holds many counts of this clonotype. The chain employs TRBV6-9 and TRBJ1-4; D perhaps matches TRBD1 (5 bases). The CDR3 has 17 amino acids. Trimming stripped 3 bases from V and 2 bases from J, with 16 bases between. Germline CDR1 reads MNHGY; CDR2 reads SVAAGI. The CDR3 loop reads CASSYRGPGITNEKLFF. CDR3 DNA: TGTGCCAGCAGTTACCGAGGGCCAGGGATCACTAATGAAAAACTGTTTTTT.

This rearrangement joins TRBV6-2 or TRBV6-3 to TRBJ2-2, with TRBD2 identical over 11 bases. CDR3 size: 19 residues. Germline CDR1 and CDR2: MNHEY and SVGEGT. V dropped 6 bases and J dropped 5; count of bases not matched to a gene: 17. The CDR3 DNA sequence: TGTGCCAGCAGACCTAGTGGGATAGCGGGGGGGCTTTTTACCGGGGAGCTGTTTTTT. This sequence encodes CASRPSGIAGGLFTGELFF.

The chain employs TRBV29-1 and TRBJ2-3; possibly TRBD2 for D (6 bases). V gave up 6 bases and J gave up 3 bases, with 16 bases separating them. The CDR3 loop spans 14 amino acids. Germline CDR1 and CDR2: SQVTM and ANQGSEA. CDR3: CSVRPPGVTDTQYF. Here the CDR3 DNA reads TGCAGCGTCCGACCGCCGGGGGTTACAGATACGCAGTATTTT.

This clonotype showed up just a few times. The chain employs TRBV3-1 and TRBJ1-1, with a possible D match to TRBD1 (6 bases). The CDR3 contains 15 residues. Germline V gene data show CDR1 as LGHDT and CDR2 as YNNKEL (reference sequence). Trimming removed 1 base from V and 4 bases from J, with 13 bases in between. CDR3 bases: TGTGCCAGCAGCCAAGCGAGGGGGGTAACCACTGAAGCTTTCTTT. This sequence encodes CASSQARGVTTEAFF.

The chain combines TRBV7-2 with TRBJ2-2; possible D gene TRBD2, 6 bases. Per the germline V gene, CDR1 is SGHTA and CDR2 is FQGNSA. V lost 2 bases and J 4 bases, leaving 11 bases between the germline ends. The CDR3 loop spans 15 amino acids. CDR3 sequence: CASSLFQGGTGELFF. As DNA, the CDR3 is TGTGCCAGCAGCTTATTCCAGGGAGGCACCGGGGAGCTGTTTTTT.

In its sample, this clonotype was seen a few times. The V gene is TRBV20-1, the J gene TRBJ2-7, with D hard to call. Trimming pared 1 base from V and 3 bases from J, leaving 4 bases between. The V gene's germline CDR1 is DFQATT and CDR2 SNEGSKA (reference sequence). The CDR3 sequence is 11 residues long. The CDR3 here is CSARAVYEQYF. CDR3 nucleotides: TGCAGTGCTAGAGCGGTCTACGAGCAGTACTTC.

The sample holds a few counts of this clonotype. V is TRBV20-1 and J is TRBJ1-1; D not certain. V was cut by 6 bases and J by 5 bases, with 10 bases left in between. The CDR3 totals 11 residues. Per germline, CDR1 DFQATT and CDR2 SNEGSKA (reference sequence). CDR3 amino acids: CSAKDGTEAFF. CDR3 DNA sequence: TGCAGTGCAAAGGACGGTACTGAAGCTTTCTTT.

V usage is TRBV5-6 and J usage is TRBJ2-5; no clear D. V was trimmed by 0 bases and J by 2 bases, leaving 11 bases between them. Germline loops: CDR1 SGHDT, CDR2 YYEEEE. This CDR3 contains 15 residues. This chain's CDR3 is CASSLVGRTQETQYF. The DNA of the CDR3 is TGTGCCAGCAGCTTGGTTGGCAGAACTCAAGAGACCCAGTACTTC.

This clonotype has at least ten counts. The chain recombines TRBV15 with TRBJ1-4, with D tentatively TRBD1 (6 bases). The CDR3 has 16 residues. V lost 3 bases and J lost 4, with 15 bases in between. Per germline, CDR1 LNHNV and CDR2 YYDKDF (reference sequence). The CDR3 loop reads CATSSWPDRINEKLFF. CDR3 bases: TGTGCCACCAGCAGTTGGCCTGACAGGATTAATGAAAAACTGTTTTTT.

This clonotype was recorded many times. Written as DNA, the CDR3 is TGTGCCAGCAGCTTAGGGACAAACTACGAGCAGTACTTC. Translated: CASSLGTNYEQYF. The V gene is TRBV7-9, the J gene TRBJ2-7; tentatively, D is TRBD1 (5 bases). Germline CDR1 reads SEHNR; CDR2 reads FQNEAQ (reference sequence). V was pared by 1 base and J by 3 bases, with 7 bases between. CDR3 length: 13 residues.

The V call is TRBV5-1, the J call TRBJ1-4; the match to TRBD1 covers 10 bases. Germline CDR1 reads SGHRS; CDR2 reads YFSETQ. This CDR3 is 17 amino acids long. The J segment lost 4 bases and the V segment lost 0 bases, leaving 6 bases of the junction unmatched. The CDR3 nucleotides are TGCGCCAGCAGCTTGGGACAGGGGGCGCAGGGTAATGAAAAACTGTTTTTT. Translation: CASSLGQGAQGNEKLFF.

For this clonotype: A junction boundary mismatches the germline segment, possibly from a read error. In nucleotides, the CDR3 is TGTGCCAGTAGCCAAGGGCTAACGGACTTTTCTGGAAACACCATATATTTT. Encoded protein: CASSQGLTDFSGNTIYF. The V gene is TRBV4-2, the J gene TRBJ1-3, with D unclear. This CDR3 has 17 residues. Looked up from germline, CDR1 is LGHNA and CDR2 is YNFKEQ.

This chain connects TRBV7-2 to TRBJ1-1; TRBD1 agrees at 7 bases. The length of the CDR3 is 16 residues. The trim removed 1 base at V and 1 base at J, leaving 6 bases unmatched. Looked up from germline, CDR1 is SGHTA and CDR2 is FQGNSA. The CDR3, as DNA: TGTGCCAGCAGCTTAGTGACAGGGTTGGGGAACACTGAAGCTTTCTTT. Its protein is CASSLVTGLGNTEAFF.

V and J are TRBV29-1 and TRBJ2-1; tentative D call: TRBD1 (6 bases). This CDR3 region has 14 residues. Germline assignment: CDR1 SQVTM and CDR2 ANQGSEA. With 5 bases removed from V and 8 bases from J, the gap between germline ends came to 19 bases. The CDR3 DNA reads as TGCAGCGTTATCTCCGCGAACAGGGTAGATGAGCAGTTCTTC. Residues: CSVISANRVDEQFF.

The rearrangement uses TRBV7-2 and TRBJ2-4; 13 nucleotides match TRBD2. Germline trimming cut 4 bases from V and 5 bases from J; bases unmatched to any gene: 8. The CDR3 covers 17 residues. Germline V gene data show CDR1 as SGHTA and CDR2 as FQGNSA. The CDR3 nucleotides are TGTGCCAGCAGCTCGTTACGACTAGCGGGAGGACAAAACATTCAGTACTTC. This encodes CASSSLRLAGGQNIQYF.

This clonotype appeared a few times. This chain connects TRBV7-2 to TRBJ2-7; D unresolved. The CDR3 is made up of 11 amino acids. Germline V CDR1 and CDR2: SGHTA, FQGNSA. V dropped 3 bases and J dropped 6 bases, with 6 bases sitting between them. CDR3 region: CASSFVSEQYF. The CDR3 DNA reads TGTGCCAGCAGCTTCGTAAGCGAGCAGTACTTC.

With regard to this clonotype: This may stem from a read error, because a much larger clone lies one nucleotide away. V and J are TRBV6-2 or TRBV6-3 and TRBJ1-5; tentatively, D is TRBD1 (6 bases). There are 16 residues in the CDR3. Germline V lookup: CDR1 MNHEY, CDR2 SVGEGT. Here the CDR3 reads CASTSRAGVDNQPRHF. The DNA of the CDR3 is TGTGCCAGCACCTCCAGAGCAGGGGTCGACAATCAGCCCCGGCATTTT.

The chain couples TRBV15 to TRBJ1-3, with D uncertain. Trimming pared 0 bases from V and 0 bases from J, leaving 12 bases between. The CDR3 consists of 17 residues. Per the germline V gene, CDR1 is LNHNV and CDR2 is YYDKDF (reference sequence). The CDR3 DNA reads as TGTGCCACCAGCAGAGATCCGACCTTCCTCTCTGGAAACACCATATATTTT. Protein product: CATSRDPTFLSGNTIYF.

This clonotype was recorded a few times. The chain combines TRBV13 with TRBJ2-3; possibly TRBD1 or TRBD2 for D (5 bases each). CDR3 length: 16 amino acids. The ends were cut back, 6 bases at V and 2 bases at J, with 18 bases in the middle. The germline CDR1 and CDR2 sequences are PRHDT and FYEKMQ (reference sequence). The CDR3 DNA sequence: TGTGCCAGCAGTTATACCGAGGGGCCGACCACAGATACGCAGTATTTT. Its protein product is CASSYTEGPTTDTQYF.

This clonotype was recorded many times. The chain is built from TRBV12-3 or TRBV12-4 and TRBJ1-2; D uncertain. This CDR3 is 13 amino acids long. V lost 4 bases, J lost 3 bases, and 9 bases lay in between. The CDR3 bases are TGTGCCAGCAGTTCACCCTCTTACTATGGCTACACCTTC. It encodes CASSSPSYYGYTF.

This clonotype has only one observation. This sequence may be a read error, since a much larger clone differs from it by one base. The J gene is TRBJ1-4, the V gene TRBV2; D may be TRBD1 (5 bases). From germline, CDR1 is SNHLY and CDR2 FYNNEI. The length of the CDR3 is 13 residues. The germline V and J ends were trimmed by 8 bases and 7 bases, with 14 bases remaining between them. The CDR3 loop is CASFRGGGEKLFF. The DNA of the CDR3 is TGTGCCAGCTTCCGGGGGGGGGGTGAAAAACTGTTTTTT.

This clonotype has more than one count but fewer than ten. The chain couples TRBV5-1 to TRBJ1-6; 10 positions agree with TRBD1. The CDR3 is 15 amino acids. Losses at the gene ends were 0 bases for V and 8 bases for J; bases not matched to a gene: 2. Per germline, CDR1 SGHRS and CDR2 YFSETQ. CDR3 DNA: TGCGCCAGCAGCTTGGCGGGACAGGGGTATTCACCCCTCCACTTT. Translating it yields CASSLAGQGYSPLHF.

The genes are TRBV7-9 and TRBJ2-5; TRBD1 matches 7 bases. With V trimmed by 5 bases and J by 0 bases, 6 bases remained unmatched. The CDR3 runs to 15 residues. Germline CDR1 reads SEHNR; CDR2 reads FQNEAQ (reference sequence). CDR3 amino acids: CASSAPGQYQETQYF. Written as DNA, the CDR3 is TGTGCCAGCAGCGCCCCGGGACAGTACCAAGAGACCCAGTACTTC.

At least ten counts were recorded for this clonotype. The chain links TRBV11-3 to TRBJ2-7; D not resolved. This CDR3 spans 14 amino acids. V shed 1 base and J shed 2 bases, with 9 bases lying between them. Germline CDR1 reads SGHNT; CDR2 reads YENEEA. The CDR3 DNA is TGTGCCAGCAGCTTAGGGTCCGCGACCTACGAGCAGTACTTC. Protein: CASSLGSATYEQYF. Full variable domain (missing parts from reference TRBV11-3 and TRBJ2-7): EAGVVQSPRYKIIEKKQPVAFWCNPISGHNTLYWYLQNLGQGPELLIRYENEEAVDDSQLPKDRFSAERLKGVDSTLKIQPAELGDSAVYLCASSLGSATYEQYFGPGTRLTVT.

This clonotype was found a few times. The chain carries TRBV6-1 and TRBJ2-1; 8 nucleotides agree with TRBD1. The germline gives CDR1 MNHNS, CDR2 SASEGT. This CDR3 has 16 residues. V trimming: 6 bases; J trimming: 6 bases; junction bases outside the gene matches: 13. CDR3 sequence (DNA): TGTGCCAGCAGCCCACACACTGGACAGGGTGGCAATGAGCAGTTCTTC. Translating it yields CASSPHTGQGGNEQFF.